The 2 T cell receptor beta chains below all came from one sample that was sequenced in a study of CD8 T cells in ankylosing spondylitis. A single record per CDR3 protein comes from TCRdb applying MiXCR to the 5' RACE reads. The table has around 280,000 distinct CDR3 sequences, about 19% seen once. Material for sequencing was blood, either unsorted or a sorted T cell fraction (not recorded which). The receptors were gathered from a male donor with ankylosing spondylitis or in good health (not recorded which).

The rearrangement links TRBV28 to TRBJ2-2; TRBD1 aligns across 10 bases. Germline V lookup: CDR1 MDHEN, CDR2 SYDVKM. V shed 6 bases and J 4 bases; nucleotides not matched to a gene: 5. CDR3 length equals 15 residues. The CDR3 loop is CASSTDRGPTGELFF. The CDR3 DNA follows: TGTGCCAGCAGCACCGACAGGGGGCCCACCGGGGAGCTGTTTTTT.

The chain has TRBV3-1 and TRBJ2-5; D might be TRBD2 (5 bases). Trimming removed 6 bases from V and 5 bases from J, with 16 bases in between. Germline V lookup: CDR1 LGHDT, CDR2 YNNKEL (reference sequence). The CDR3 sequence is 14 residues long. The CDR3 DNA reads as TGTGCCAGCAGTCTACTAGGCCCCGCGGAGACCCAGTACTTC. This encodes CASSLLGPAETQYF.